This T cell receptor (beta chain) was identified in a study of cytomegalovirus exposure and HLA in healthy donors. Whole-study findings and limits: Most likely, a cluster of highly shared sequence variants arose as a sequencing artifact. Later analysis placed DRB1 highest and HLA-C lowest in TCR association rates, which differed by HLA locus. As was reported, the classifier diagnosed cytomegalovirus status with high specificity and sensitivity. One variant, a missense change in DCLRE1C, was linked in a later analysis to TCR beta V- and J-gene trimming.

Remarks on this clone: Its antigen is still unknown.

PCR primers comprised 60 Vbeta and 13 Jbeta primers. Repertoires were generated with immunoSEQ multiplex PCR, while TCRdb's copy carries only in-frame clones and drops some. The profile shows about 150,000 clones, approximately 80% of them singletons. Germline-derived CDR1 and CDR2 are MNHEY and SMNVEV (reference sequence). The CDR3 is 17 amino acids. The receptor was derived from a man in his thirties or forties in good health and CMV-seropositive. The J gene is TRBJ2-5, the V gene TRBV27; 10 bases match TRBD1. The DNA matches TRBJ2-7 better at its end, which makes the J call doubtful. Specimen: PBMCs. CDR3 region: CASSLRLPGQGSYEQYF. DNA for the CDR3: TGTGCCAGCAGTTTACGACTCCCGGGACAGGGGTCCTACGAGCAGTACTTC.